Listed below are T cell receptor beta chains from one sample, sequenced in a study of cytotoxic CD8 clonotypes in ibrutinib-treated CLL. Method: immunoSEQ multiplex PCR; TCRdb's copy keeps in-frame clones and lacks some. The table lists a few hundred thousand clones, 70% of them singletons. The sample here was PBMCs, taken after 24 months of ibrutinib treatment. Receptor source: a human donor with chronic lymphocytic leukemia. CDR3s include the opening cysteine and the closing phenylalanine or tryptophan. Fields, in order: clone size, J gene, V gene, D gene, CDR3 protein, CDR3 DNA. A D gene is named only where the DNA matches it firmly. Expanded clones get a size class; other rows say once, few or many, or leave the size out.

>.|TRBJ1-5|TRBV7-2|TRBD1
CASSVDRGKRQPQHF
TGTGCCAGCAGCGTGGACAGGGGAAAGAGGCAGCCCCAGCATTTT
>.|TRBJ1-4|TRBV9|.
CASSVATGSFEKLFF
TGTGCCAGCAGCGTAGCGACAGGTTCTTTTGAAAAACTGTTTTTT
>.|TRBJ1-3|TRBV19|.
CASSIGGSGNTIYF
TGTGCCAGTAGTATCGGGGGCTCTGGAAACACCATATATTTT
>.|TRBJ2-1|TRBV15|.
CATSILEGGKGNEQFF
.
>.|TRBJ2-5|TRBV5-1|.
CASSLGPTGEQETQYF
TGCGCCAGCAGCTTGGGTCCAACCGGGGAGCAAGAGACCCAGTACTTC
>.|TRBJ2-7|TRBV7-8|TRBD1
CASSARQGDPLEQYF
TGTGCCAGCAGCGCCCGACAGGGAGACCCTCTCGAGCAGTACTTC
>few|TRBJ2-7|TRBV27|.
CASSHHSQANYEQYF
TGTGCCAGCAGTCATCACAGTCAGGCGAACTACGAGCAGTACTTC
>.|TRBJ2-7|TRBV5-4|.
CASSLMGYEQYF
TGTGCCAGCAGCTTGATGGGCTACGAGCAGTACTTC
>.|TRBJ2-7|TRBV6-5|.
CASRISWQQYF
TGTGCCAGCAGGATCTCCTGGCAGCAGTACTTC
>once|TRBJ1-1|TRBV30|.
CATTKQNTEAFF
TGTGCCACTACTAAGCAGAACACTGAAGCTTTCTTT
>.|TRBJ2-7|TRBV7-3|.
CASSLRSRENEQYF
TGTGCCAGCAGCTTAAGATCCAGGGAGAACGAGCAGTACTTC
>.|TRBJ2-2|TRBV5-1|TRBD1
CASARDRGAGELFF
TGCGCCAGCGCTCGGGACAGGGGGGCCGGGGAGCTGTTTTTT
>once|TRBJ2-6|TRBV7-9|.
CASSVMPGTGANVLTF
TGTGCCAGCAGCGTAATGCCTGGCACGGGGGCCAACGTCCTGACTTTC
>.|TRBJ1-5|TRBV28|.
CASSLLRQQPQHF
TGTGCCAGCAGTTTACTCCGACAGCAGCCCCAGCATTTT
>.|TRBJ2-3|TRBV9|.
CASSVVRSTDTQYF
TGTGCCAGCAGCGTAGTTCGCTCCACAGATACGCAGTATTTT
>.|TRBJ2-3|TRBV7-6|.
CASSLSSADTQYF
TGTGCCAGCAGCTTATCGAGTGCGGATACGCAGTATTTT
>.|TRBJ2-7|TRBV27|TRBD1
CASRTGQDSSYEQYF
TGTGCCAGCAGGACGGGACAGGATAGCTCCTACGAGCAGTACTTC
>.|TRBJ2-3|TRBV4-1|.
CASSQEGSGGPDTQYF
TGCGCCAGCAGCCAAGAAGGATCCGGGGGGCCAGATACGCAGTATTTT
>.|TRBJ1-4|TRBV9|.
CASSRSGATNEKLFF
TGTGCCAGCAGCCGTTCAGGAGCAACTAATGAAAAACTGTTTTTT
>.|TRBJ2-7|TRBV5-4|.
CASSSGRGDEQYF
TGTGCCAGCAGCTCTGGAAGGGGGGACGAGCAGTACTTC
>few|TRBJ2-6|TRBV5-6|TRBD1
CASSRDSNVLTF
TGTGCCAGTAGCCGGGACAGCAACGTCCTGACTTTC
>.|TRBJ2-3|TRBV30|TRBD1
CAWSIIRDRNTDTQYF
TGTGCCTGGAGCATCATCCGGGACAGAAACACAGATACGCAGTATTTT
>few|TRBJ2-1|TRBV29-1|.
CSLQFMDEQFF
TGCAGCCTACAGTTTATGGATGAGCAGTTCTTC
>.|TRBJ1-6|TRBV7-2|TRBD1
CASSLALGTANSPLHF
TGTGCCAGCAGCTTAGCGTTGGGGACAGCTAATTCACCCCTCCACTTT
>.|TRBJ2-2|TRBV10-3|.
CAISGGEPNTGELFF
TGTGCCATCAGTGGAGGGGAGCCCAACACCGGGGAGCTGTTTTTT
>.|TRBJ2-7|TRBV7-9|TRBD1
CASSLDRVMDEQYF
TGTGCCAGCAGCCTGGACAGGGTGATGGACGAGCAGTACTTC
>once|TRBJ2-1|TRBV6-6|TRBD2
CASSTLSGRSYNEQFF
TGTGCCAGCAGTACCCTTAGCGGGAGATCCTACAATGAGCAGTTCTTC
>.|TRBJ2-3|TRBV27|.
CASSHGLATDTQYF
TGTGCCAGCTCCCATGGTCTAGCAACAGATACGCAGTATTTT
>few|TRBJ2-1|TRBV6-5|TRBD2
CASSRGTSGEFF
TGTGCCAGCAGCCGAGGGACTAGCGGGGAGTTCTTC
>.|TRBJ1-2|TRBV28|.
CASRGARPGGYGYTF
TGTGCCAGCAGGGGGGCCCGGCCCGGCGGCTATGGCTACACCTTC
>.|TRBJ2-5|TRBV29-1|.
CSAVGVRETQYF
TGCAGCGCCGTAGGGGTCCGGGAGACCCAGTACTTC
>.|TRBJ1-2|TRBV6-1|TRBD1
CASSDGQGSGYTF
TGTGCCAGCAGTGACGGACAGGGATCTGGCTACACCTTC
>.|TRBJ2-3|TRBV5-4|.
CASSLESTDTQYF
TGTGCCAGCAGCTTGGAGAGCACAGATACGCAGTATTTT
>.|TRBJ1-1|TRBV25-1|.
CASSELRGATTEAFF
TGTGCCAGCAGTGAATTGCGGGGGGCGACCACTGAAGCTTTCTTT
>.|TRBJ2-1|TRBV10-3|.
CAISENNEQFF
TGTGCCATCAGTGAGAACAATGAGCAGTTCTTC
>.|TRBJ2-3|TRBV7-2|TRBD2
CASRRTSGMQDTQYF
TGTGCCAGCAGGAGGACTAGCGGGATGCAAGATACGCAGTATTTT
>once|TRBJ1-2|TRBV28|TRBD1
CASSRGQGAAGVYGYTF
TGTGCCAGCAGTCGTGGACAGGGGGCCGCAGGCGTCTATGGCTACACCTTC
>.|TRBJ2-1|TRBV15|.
CATSQSKRSSYNEQFF
TGTGCCACCAGCCAATCCAAGCGGAGCTCCTACAATGAGCAGTTCTTC
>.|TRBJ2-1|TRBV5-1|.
CASSLEAGGNEQFF
TGCGCCAGCAGCTTGGAGGCCGGTGGTAATGAGCAGTTCTTC
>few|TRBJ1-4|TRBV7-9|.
CASSLEGGTQKLFF
TGTGCCAGCAGCTTAGAAGGCGGGACCCAAAAACTGTTTTTT
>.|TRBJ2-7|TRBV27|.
CASSLGLVRSPSYEQYF
TGTGCCAGCAGTTTGGGTTTAGTACGGTCCCCCTCCTACGAGCAGTACTTC
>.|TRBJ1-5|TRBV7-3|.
CASSLIYGQPQHF
TGTGCCAGCAGCTTAATATACGGTCAGCCCCAGCATTTT
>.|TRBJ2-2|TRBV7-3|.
CASSSEGAMNTGELFF
TGTGCCAGCAGCTCCGAGGGAGCCATGAACACCGGGGAGCTGTTTTTT
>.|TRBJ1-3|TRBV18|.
CASSPGTTGTGNTIYF
TGTGCCAGCTCACCAGGGACGACTGGAACTGGAAACACCATATATTTT
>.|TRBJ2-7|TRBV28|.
CASSTPGDGYEQYF
TGTGCCAGCAGCACCCCGGGGGATGGTTACGAGCAGTACTTC
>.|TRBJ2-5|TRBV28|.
CASSSYLQRVPAETQYF
TGTGCCAGCAGTTCGTACCTCCAGCGGGTCCCCGCCGAGACCCAGTACTTC
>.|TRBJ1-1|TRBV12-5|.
CASGSTGADTEAFF
TGTGCTAGTGGTTCTACTGGGGCTGACACTGAAGCTTTCTTT
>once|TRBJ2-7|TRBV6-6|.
CASREQGFVGEQYF
TGTGCCAGCAGAGAGCAGGGTTTTGTCGGCGAGCAGTACTTC
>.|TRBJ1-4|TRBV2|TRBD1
CASSEARPQGVREKLFF
TGTGCCAGCAGTGAAGCCAGGCCACAGGGGGTAAGGGAAAAACTGTTTTTT
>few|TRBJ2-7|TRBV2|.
CASCPSGYEQYF
TGTGCCAGCTGTCCCAGCGGCTACGAGCAGTACTTC
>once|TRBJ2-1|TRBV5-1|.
CASSLSGIYNEQFF
TGCGCCAGCAGCTTGTCAGGAATATACAATGAGCAGTTCTTC
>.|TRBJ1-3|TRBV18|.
CASSRGADTIYF
TGTGCCAGCTCAAGAGGTGCGGACACCATATATTTT
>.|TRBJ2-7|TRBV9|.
CASSVAGDGAYEQYF
TGTGCCAGCAGCGTAGCGGGGGACGGCGCCTACGAGCAGTATTTC
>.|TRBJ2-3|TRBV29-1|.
CSVQKKPTDTQYF
TGCAGCGTCCAGAAGAAACCCACAGATACGCAGTATTTT
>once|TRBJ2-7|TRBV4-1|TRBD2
CASSQEIAGGLSYEQYF
TGCGCCAGCAGCCAGGAAATAGCGGGAGGCCTCTCCTACGAGCAGTACTTC